This T cell receptor (beta chain) originates from a study of blood T cell repertoires in COVID-19. Study details: There were acute and convalescent COVID-19 samples, and they came from the United States, Italy and Spain. In each case, the material was cDNA or gDNA derived from T cells, B-cell-depleted T cells, or PBMCs.

Per the original data handling: Scientists estimated how many nucleated cells there were by amplifying reference gene primers. Method: immunoSEQ multiplex PCR; TCRdb's copy keeps in-frame clones and lacks some. The V and J calls and clone size were taken over from that table, and D and trimming were inferred from the DNA. The sample lists roughly 75,000 clones, roughly nine tenths seen once, with approximately 17% in the top ten. V shed 0 bases, J shed 4 bases, and the junction held 7 bases outside the gene matches. CDR1 and CDR2 (germline): SNHLY, FYNNEI. The CDR3 spans 16 residues. What was sequenced was peripheral blood. The receptor was isolated from a man older than 75 in a cohort sampled during active COVID-19. The genes are TRBV2 and TRBJ2-3, with 7 positions matching TRBD1. CDR3: CASSEAALTGSDTQYF. The CDR3 nucleotides are TGTGCCAGCAGTGAAGCGGCGCTGACAGGGTCAGATACGCAGTATTTT.